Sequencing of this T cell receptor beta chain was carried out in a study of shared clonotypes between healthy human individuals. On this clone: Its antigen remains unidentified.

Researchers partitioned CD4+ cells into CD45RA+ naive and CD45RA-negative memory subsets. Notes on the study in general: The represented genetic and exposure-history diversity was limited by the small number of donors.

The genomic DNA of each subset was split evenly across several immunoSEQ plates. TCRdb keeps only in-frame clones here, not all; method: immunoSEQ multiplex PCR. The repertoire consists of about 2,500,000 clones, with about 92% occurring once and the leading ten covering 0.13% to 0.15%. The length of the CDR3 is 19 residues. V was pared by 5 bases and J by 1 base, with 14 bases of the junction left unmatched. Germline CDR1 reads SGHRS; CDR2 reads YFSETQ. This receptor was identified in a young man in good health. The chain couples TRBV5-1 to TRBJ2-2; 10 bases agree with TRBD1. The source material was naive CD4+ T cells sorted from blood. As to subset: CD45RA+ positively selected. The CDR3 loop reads CASRLTAGQGERNTGELFF. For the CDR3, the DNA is TGCGCCAGCAGGTTGACCGCAGGACAGGGGGAAAGGAACACCGGGGAGCTGTTTTTT.